A single sample gave rise to the 29 T cell receptor beta chains below, sequenced in a study of cytomegalovirus exposure and HLA in healthy donors. The study ran its PCR with 60 Vbeta and 13 Jbeta primers. Measured with immunoSEQ multiplex PCR; TCRdb has only the in-frame clones, and not every one. The table shows more than 110,000 clones, with 75% to 90% occurring only once. The sequenced sample consisted of PBMCs. Receptors were obtained from a female donor in good health and CMV-seronegative.

The rearrangement links TRBV2 to TRBJ2-7; no firm D call. CDR1 SNHLY and CDR2 FYNNEI come from the germline V gene. The V gene lost 5 bases and the J gene lost 4 bases, with 6 bases spanning the gap. The CDR3 runs 11 residues. This CDR3 reads CASSPKYEQYF. The CDR3 coding sequence is TGTGCCAGCAGTCCCAAATACGAGCAGTACTTC.

This clone was detected only a few times. The genes are TRBV12-5 and TRBJ1-1; 9 bases match TRBD1. The germline V gene encodes CDR1 LGHNT and CDR2 FRNRAP. Trimming took 5 bases from V and 2 from J; bases not matched to a gene: 6. CDR3 size: 15 residues. CDR3 sequence: CASGDGTGKNTEAFF. The CDR3 region has the DNA TGTGCTAGTGGTGACGGGACAGGGAAAAACACTGAAGCTTTCTTT.

The V gene is TRBV4-1, the J gene TRBJ2-5, with 7 bases lining up with TRBD2. Germline V gene lookup returns CDR1 MGHRA and CDR2 YSYEKL. J lost 1 base, V lost 2 bases, and 7 bases had no gene match. This CDR3 spans 16 amino acids. CDR3 region: CASSQSYGRPQETQYF. The CDR3 coding sequence is TGCGCCAGCAGCCAAAGCTACGGGAGGCCCCAAGAGACCCAGTACTTC.

As to this clone: This sample also contains other DNA sequences that code for the same CDR3. This chain uses TRBV30 with TRBJ1-4; D remains unclear. Trimming took off 0 bases at V and 8 bases at J, with 10 bases between the two ends. The V gene's germline CDR1 is GTSNPN and CDR2 SVGIG (reference sequence). This CDR3 contains 13 residues. Here the CDR3 reads CAWSVRLEEKLFF. In DNA, the CDR3 is TGTGCCTGGAGTGTACGGCTGGAGGAAAAACTGTTTTTT.

The rearrangement joins TRBV28 to TRBJ2-3; D gene ambiguous. This CDR3 spans 11 amino acids. Deletions cut 4 bases from V and 6 bases from J, with 5 bases between. Germline V gene lookup returns CDR1 MDHEN and CDR2 SYDVKM. For the CDR3, the DNA is TGTGCCAGCAGTTATCTTGATACGCAGTATTTT. It translates to CASSYLDTQYF.

The J gene is TRBJ2-2, the V gene TRBV29-1, with 8 bases identical to TRBD2. CDR3 length: 13 residues. Losses at the gene ends were 6 bases for V and 3 bases for J; bases not matched to a gene: 3. Germline V gene data show CDR1 as SQVTM and CDR2 as ANQGSEA. CDR3 residues: CSVAREDTGELFF. As DNA, the CDR3 is TGCAGCGTAGCGCGGGAGGACACCGGGGAGCTGTTTTTT.

The rearrangement links TRBV7-9 to TRBJ2-2; D remains ambiguous. The ends were cut back, 4 bases at V and 1 base at J, with 4 bases in the middle. The CDR3 runs to 13 residues. The V gene's germline CDR1 is SEHNR and CDR2 FQNEAQ (reference sequence). The CDR3: CASSYWNTGELFF. CDR3 sequence (DNA): TGTGCCAGCAGCTACTGGAACACCGGGGAGCTGTTTTTT. Complete variable domain (other parts from reference TRBV7-9 and TRBJ2-2): DTGVSQNPRHKITKRGQNVTFRCDPISEHNRLYWYRQTLGQGPEFLTYFQNEAQLEKSRLLSDRFSAERPKGSFSTLEIQRTEQGDSAMYLCASSYWNTGELFFGEGSRLTVL.

With regard to this clone: This same CDR3 is encoded by further DNA sequences in the sample. The rearrangement links TRBV29-1 to TRBJ2-7; 11 positions match TRBD2. From germline, CDR1 is SQVTM and CDR2 ANQGSEA. V lost 6 bases and J lost 1; bases outside the gene matches: 2. The CDR3 runs 13 residues. The CDR3: CSVGTSGSYEQYF. Written as DNA, the CDR3 is TGCAGCGTGGGGACTAGCGGTTCCTACGAGCAGTACTTC.

The chain is built from TRBV7-9 and TRBJ2-2; TRBD2 matches at 7 bases. CDR3 size: 18 residues. With 1 base clipped from V and 5 bases from J, the junction kept 13 bases outside the gene matches. Germline assignment: CDR1 SEHNR and CDR2 FQNEAQ (reference sequence). CDR3 nucleotide sequence: TGTGCCAGCAGCTTAGGGGAGTACCGGGAGCGGGGAACCGGGGAGCTGTTTTTT. This sequence encodes CASSLGEYRERGTGELFF.

The chain combines TRBV28 with TRBJ2-7; TRBD2 might be the D (5 bases). The CDR3 has 13 residues. The germline V and J ends were trimmed by 5 bases and 0 bases, with 8 bases remaining between them. CDR1 is MDHEN and CDR2 is SYDVKM in the germline V gene. This CDR3 is CASSLADSYEQYF. DNA for the CDR3: TGTGCCAGCAGTCTAGCAGACTCCTACGAGCAGTACTTC.

In DNA, the CDR3 is TGTGCCAGCAGCTTAGTAGGACAGGGGGCGCAAGATACGCAGTATTTT. Protein sequence: CASSLVGQGAQDTQYF. The chain is built from TRBV7-2 and TRBJ2-3; 11 bases are a match to TRBD1. The CDR3 sequence is 16 residues long. Germline V gene lookup returns CDR1 SGHTA and CDR2 FQGNSA. V dropped 1 base and J dropped 5; count of bases not matched to a gene: 5.

This chain links TRBV14 with TRBJ2-3, with D perhaps matching TRBD1 (6 bases). The germline V gene encodes CDR1 SGHDN and CDR2 FVKESK. The CDR3 contains 15 residues. Trimming took off 4 bases at V and 2 bases at J, with 13 bases between the two ends. The CDR3 sequence is CASSRDRHSTDTQYF. In nucleotides, the CDR3 is TGTGCCAGCAGCCGCGACAGGCACTCCACAGATACGCAGTATTTT.

V gene TRBV9 combines with J gene TRBJ2-7, with 8 bases fitting TRBD2. The CDR3 is 14 residues long. The ends lost 4 bases at V and 3 bases at J; junction bases unmatched: 6. Germline V lookup: CDR1 SGDLS, CDR2 YYNGEE. CDR3 in amino acids: CASSLSSGGYEQYF. In DNA form, the CDR3 reads TGTGCCAGCAGCTTAAGCAGCGGGGGCTACGAGCAGTACTTC.

The CDR3 loop is CASSPVRAGEDYEQYF. The CDR3 DNA sequence: TGTGCCAGCAGCCCCGTCAGGGCGGGAGAGGATTACGAGCAGTACTTC. This rearrangement joins TRBV5-4 to TRBJ2-7; 7 positions match TRBD2. This CDR3 has 16 residues. Germline trimming cut 4 bases from V and 4 bases from J; bases unmatched to any gene: 14. Germline CDR1 is SGHNT and CDR2 is YYREEE (reference sequence).

This clone was observed a single time. The rearrangement links TRBV6-1 to TRBJ2-7, with 9 positions matching TRBD2. The V gene end was trimmed by 7 bases and the J gene end by 4 bases; junction bases not matched to a gene: 8. This CDR3 contains 14 residues. The germline gives CDR1 MNHNS, CDR2 SASEGT. The CDR3 loop is CASTWREGLYEQYF. In DNA, the CDR3 is TGTGCCAGCACATGGCGGGAGGGCCTGTACGAGCAGTACTTC.

The chain is built from TRBV4-1 and TRBJ1-5; the D is unclear. V was trimmed by 0 bases and J by 0 bases, leaving 6 bases between them. Germline assignment: CDR1 MGHRA and CDR2 YSYEKL. This CDR3 comprises 15 residues. The chain's CDR3 is CASSQDRYSNQPQHF. For the CDR3, the DNA is TGCGCCAGCAGCCAAGACAGATATAGCAATCAGCCCCAGCATTTT.

The chain carries TRBV27 and TRBJ1-4, with 9 bases lining up with TRBD1. The CDR3 totals 18 residues. Germline V CDR1 and CDR2: MNHEY, SMNVEV (reference sequence). V dropped 1 base and J dropped 8; count of bases not matched to a gene: 14. The CDR3 region is CASSLLDITGGAREKLFF. Written as DNA, the CDR3 is TGTGCCAGCAGTTTATTGGATATTACAGGGGGCGCGAGGGAAAAACTGTTTTTT.

CDR3: CASSKRLSSYEQYF. The DNA of the CDR3 is TGTGCCAGCAGCAAAAGACTGTCCTCCTACGAGCAGTACTTC. The J gene is TRBJ2-7, the V gene TRBV6-5; no firm D call. The germline gives CDR1 MNHEY, CDR2 SVGAGI. The CDR3 loop spans 14 amino acids. The V gene lost 6 bases and the J gene lost 0 bases, with 12 bases spanning the gap.

The chain uses TRBV10-1 and TRBJ1-1, with 8 bases fitting TRBD1. The J segment lost 6 bases and the V segment lost 3 bases, leaving 9 bases of the junction unmatched. CDR1 is WNHNN, CDR2 SYGVQD, per germline (reference sequence). CDR3 length equals 15 residues. CDR3 region: CASSDIKQGGAEAFF. CDR3 coding DNA: TGCGCCAGCAGTGATATTAAACAGGGGGGTGCTGAAGCTTTCTTT.

The chain joins TRBV5-1 to TRBJ2-7; D is possibly TRBD2 (6 bases). The germline gives CDR1 SGHRS, CDR2 YFSETQ. Trimming took off 0 bases at V and 6 bases at J, with 13 bases between the two ends. This CDR3 comprises 14 residues. CDR3 sequence (DNA): TGCGCCAGCAGCTTGGCGGGAGACATGTCCGAGCAGTACTTC. Its protein product is CASSLAGDMSEQYF.

The chain carries TRBV7-3 and TRBJ1-1, with D maybe TRBD1 (5 bases). Trimming removed 2 bases from V and 1 base from J, with 11 bases in between. This CDR3 has 15 amino acids. Germline V lookup: CDR1 SGHTA, CDR2 FQGTGA. CDR3 loop: CASSLFSGENTEAFF. The CDR3 bases are TGTGCCAGCAGCTTATTCTCGGGGGAGAACACTGAAGCTTTCTTT.

The gene calls are TRBV2 and TRBJ2-3, with 7 bases aligning to TRBD2. V lost 4 bases to trimming and J lost 7 bases; unmatched junction nucleotides: 8. This CDR3 is 14 amino acids long. Germline values: CDR1 SNHLY, CDR2 FYNNEI. The CDR3, as DNA: TGTGCCAGCAGTGGAGAGACTAGCTCTTATACGCAGTATTTT. It encodes CASSGETSSYTQYF.

The chain has TRBV2 and TRBJ2-1, with 7 bases identical to TRBD2. The CDR3 is 17 amino acids. Germline V gene data show CDR1 as SNHLY and CDR2 as FYNNEI. V was pared by 7 bases and J by 4 bases, with 16 bases of the junction left unmatched. CDR3 sequence: CASILGMGEGLYNEQFF. The CDR3 DNA reads TGTGCCAGCATCCTGGGAATGGGGGAGGGCCTTTACAATGAGCAGTTCTTC.

The rearrangement uses TRBV29-1 and TRBJ2-3; D not resolved. Trimming removed 3 bases at V and 2 bases at J, with 6 bases between. Germline V CDR1 and CDR2: SQVTM, ANQGSEA. This CDR3 has 12 residues. The DNA for the CDR3 is TGCAGCGTTGATGCCTACACAGATACGCAGTATTTT. Protein: CSVDAYTDTQYF.

The chain uses TRBV5-6 and TRBJ2-7; 11 bases map to TRBD2. CDR3 length: 15 amino acids. Germline assignment: CDR1 SGHDT and CDR2 YYEEEE. Trimming took 3 bases from V and 5 from J; bases not matched to a gene: 7. CDR3 DNA: TGTGCCAGCAGCTCATTTAGCGGGAGGGCCAACGAGCAGTACTTC. Translation: CASSSFSGRANEQYF.

V and J are TRBV5-6 and TRBJ1-5; D is unclear. This CDR3 has 13 residues. V was clipped by 3 bases and J by 4 bases, with 8 bases between them. Germline-derived CDR1 and CDR2 are SGHDT and YYEEEE. The DNA of the CDR3 is TGTGCCAGCAGCTCTTCCAGAAATCAGCCCCAGCATTTT. Protein sequence: CASSSSRNQPQHF. Full variable domain (remainder filled in from reference TRBV5-6 and TRBJ1-5): DAGVTQSPTHLIKTRGQQVTLRCSPKSGHDTVSWYQQALGQGPQFIFQYYEEEERQRGNFPDRFSGHQFPNYSSELNVNALLLGDSALYLCASSSSRNQPQHFGDGTRLSIL.

This chain joins TRBV30 and TRBJ1-6; a possible D gene is TRBD1 (5 bases). Trimming stripped 0 bases from V and 8 bases from J, with 11 bases between. The V gene's germline CDR1 is GTSNPN and CDR2 SVGIG (reference sequence). The CDR3 sequence is 14 residues long. CDR3 residues: CAWSVLGGDSPLHF. CDR3 nucleotides: TGTGCCTGGAGTGTACTGGGGGGGGATTCACCCCTCCACTTT.

In its sample, this clone was seen once. The chain has TRBV7-6 and TRBJ1-4; 10 positions match TRBD1. The trim removed 2 bases at V and 8 bases at J, leaving 2 bases unmatched. Germline assignment: CDR1 SGHVS and CDR2 FNYEAQ. The CDR3 spans 14 residues. The CDR3 sequence: CASSLSGQGEKLFF. DNA of the CDR3: TGTGCCAGCAGCTTATCGGGACAGGGGGAAAAACTGTTTTTT.

The chain uses TRBV5-4 and TRBJ1-6, with TRBD1 matching over 10 bases. CDR3 length: 16 amino acids. V shed 4 bases and J 10 bases; nucleotides not matched to a gene: 11. From germline, CDR1 is SGHNT and CDR2 YYREEE (reference sequence). The chain's CDR3 is CASSGGRDRGYSPLHF. The CDR3 coding sequence is TGTGCCAGCAGCGGAGGACGGGACAGGGGATACTCACCCCTCCACTTT.